This T cell receptor (beta chain) originates from a study of cytomegalovirus exposure and HLA in healthy donors. Notes on this clone: Antigen specificity is unknown.

General study results and limits: Analyzed later, most CMV-associated TCR beta chains appeared HLA-restricted. Reportedly, fewer N-insertions than the approximately 700-donor mean appeared in an Asian-associated ancestry cluster in a later analysis. Segments of the TCR beta V type were, in most cases, productive about 87% or about 30% of the time in an earlier analysis. Several of the most significant clusters were apparently associated with common viral pathogens in a later analysis.

The PCR used 60 Vbeta and 13 Jbeta primers. Method: immunoSEQ multiplex PCR; TCRdb's copy keeps in-frame clones and lacks some. The table includes 150,000 to 180,000 clones, under 85% detected once. Sequencing was done on a sample of PBMCs. This clonotype was obtained from a young man in good health and CMV-seronegative.

This CDR3 is CASRSGKETQYF. CDR3 coding DNA: TGTGCCAGCAGGTCGGGTAAAGAGACCCAGTACTTC. The rearrangement uses TRBV6-1 and TRBJ2-5, with D uncertain. Germline V gene sequence: CDR1 MNHNS, CDR2 SASEGT. The germline V and J ends were trimmed by 6 bases and 3 bases, with 8 bases remaining between them. This CDR3 comprises 12 residues.